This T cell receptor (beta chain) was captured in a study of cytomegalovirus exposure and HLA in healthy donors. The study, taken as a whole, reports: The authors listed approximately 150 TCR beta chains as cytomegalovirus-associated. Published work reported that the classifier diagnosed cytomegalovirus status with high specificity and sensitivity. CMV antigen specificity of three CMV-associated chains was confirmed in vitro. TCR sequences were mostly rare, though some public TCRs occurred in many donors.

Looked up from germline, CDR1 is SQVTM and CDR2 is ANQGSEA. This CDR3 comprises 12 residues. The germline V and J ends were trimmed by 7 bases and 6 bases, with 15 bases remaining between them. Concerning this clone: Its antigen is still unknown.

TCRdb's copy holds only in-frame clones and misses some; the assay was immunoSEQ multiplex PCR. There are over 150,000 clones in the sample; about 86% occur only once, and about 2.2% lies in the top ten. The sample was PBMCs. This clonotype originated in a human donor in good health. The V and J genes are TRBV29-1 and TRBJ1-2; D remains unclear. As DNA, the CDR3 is TGCAGCGCACTCGGTCGGGGTAATGGCTACACCTTC. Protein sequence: CSALGRGNGYTF.